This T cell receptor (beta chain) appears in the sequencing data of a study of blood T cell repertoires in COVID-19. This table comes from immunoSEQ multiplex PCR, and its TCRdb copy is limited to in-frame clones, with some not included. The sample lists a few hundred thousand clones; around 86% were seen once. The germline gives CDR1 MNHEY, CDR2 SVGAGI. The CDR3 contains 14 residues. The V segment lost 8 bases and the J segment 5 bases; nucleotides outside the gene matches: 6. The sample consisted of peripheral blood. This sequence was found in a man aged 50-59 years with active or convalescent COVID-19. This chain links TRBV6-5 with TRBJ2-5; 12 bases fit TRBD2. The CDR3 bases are TGTGCCAGCCGGACCGGGACTAGCGGGGAGACCCAGTACTTC. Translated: CASRTGTSGETQYF.